These T cell receptor beta chains were read from a single sample in a study of shared clonotypes between healthy human individuals. The data were produced by immunoSEQ multiplex PCR, yet TCRdb's version contains in-frame clones alone and is incomplete. The sample holds roughly 2,300,000 clones, about nine tenths seen once. Sequenced material: naive CD4+ T cells from PBMCs. Receptors were obtained from a man aged 18 to 29 in good health. Some clones in this sample may be carry-over from other donors' samples. CDR3s include the opening cysteine and the closing phenylalanine or tryptophan. The order of the fields is CDR3 length, clone size, D gene, V gene, J gene, CDR3 protein, CDR3 DNA. D genes are given only for firm matches. Where a row states a size, it is once, few, many or the class of an expanded clone; other rows omit it.

len: 13
abundance: .
d_gene: .
v_gene: TRBV5-1
j_gene: TRBJ2-2
CDR3aa: CASSFPQTGELFF
CDR3nt: TGCGCCAGCAGCTTCCCACAGACCGGGGAGCTGTTTTTT

len: 13
abundance: .
d_gene: .
v_gene: TRBV5-8
j_gene: TRBJ1-5
CDR3aa: CASSLGVGQPQHF
CDR3nt: TGTGCCAGCAGCTTGGGGGTGGGTCAGCCCCAGCATTTT

len: 16
abundance: few
d_gene: .
v_gene: TRBV7-3
j_gene: TRBJ1-1
CDR3aa: CASSLVRGPKNTEAFF
CDR3nt: TGTGCCAGCAGCTTAGTTAGGGGACCAAAGAACACTGAAGCTTTCTTT

len: 14
abundance: .
d_gene: .
v_gene: TRBV19
j_gene: TRBJ2-1
CDR3aa: CASSIGRVHNEQFF
CDR3nt: TGTGCCAGTAGTATTGGGCGGGTCCACAATGAGCAGTTCTTC

len: 14
abundance: .
d_gene: TRBD1
v_gene: TRBV19
j_gene: TRBJ2-2
CDR3aa: CASSKTGWTGELFF
CDR3nt: TGTGCCAGTAGTAAGACAGGGTGGACCGGGGAACTGTTTTTT

len: 17
abundance: .
d_gene: TRBD2
v_gene: TRBV5-1
j_gene: TRBJ2-1
CDR3aa: CASSFLAGAPSYNEQFF
CDR3nt: TGCGCCAGCAGCTTTCTAGCGGGAGCCCCTTCCTACAATGAGCAGTTCTTC

len: 15
abundance: once
d_gene: .
v_gene: TRBV6-6
j_gene: TRBJ2-2
CDR3aa: CASSYRAGPAGELFF
CDR3nt: TGTGCCAGCAGTTACCGGGCAGGCCCCGCCGGGGAGCTGTTTTTT

len: 16
abundance: .
d_gene: .
v_gene: TRBV18
j_gene: TRBJ2-6
CDR3aa: CASSPISLAGANVLTF
CDR3nt: TGTGCCAGCTCACCGATATCCCTTGCTGGGGCCAACGTCCTGACTTTC

len: 15
abundance: .
d_gene: .
v_gene: TRBV9
j_gene: TRBJ2-1
CDR3aa: CASSLSGLSYNEQFF
CDR3nt: TGTGCCAGCAGCTTAAGCGGCCTCTCCTACAATGAGCAGTTCTTC

len: 13
abundance: .
d_gene: .
v_gene: TRBV7-6
j_gene: TRBJ2-1
CDR3aa: CASSLADGLDKFF
CDR3nt: TGTGCCAGCAGCTTAGCGGACGGCCTAGATAAGTTCTTC

len: 14
abundance: .
d_gene: .
v_gene: TRBV7-8
j_gene: TRBJ1-1
CDR3aa: CASSLNPPNTEAFF
CDR3nt: TGTGCCAGCAGCTTAAACCCACCAAACACTGAAGCTTTCTTT

len: 15
abundance: .
d_gene: .
v_gene: TRBV2
j_gene: TRBJ1-5
CDR3aa: CASSDSGPQYQPQHF
CDR3nt: TGTGCCAGCAGTGATTCGGGACCGCAATATCAGCCCCAGCATTTT

len: 14
abundance: .
d_gene: TRBD1
v_gene: TRBV28
j_gene: TRBJ1-3
CDR3aa: CASIRQGAGNTIYF
CDR3nt: TGTGCCAGCATCCGACAGGGGGCTGGAAACACCATATATTTT

len: 15
abundance: .
d_gene: TRBD2
v_gene: TRBV7-2
j_gene: TRBJ2-1
CDR3aa: CASSISGTSGSEQFF
CDR3nt: TGTGCCAGCAGCATATCCGGGACTAGCGGGAGTGAGCAGTTCTTC

len: 13
abundance: .
d_gene: .
v_gene: TRBV18
j_gene: TRBJ2-3
CDR3aa: CASSPPTRDTQYF
CDR3nt: TGTGCCAGCTCACCCCCCACGAGGGATACGCAGTATTTT

len: 13
abundance: .
d_gene: .
v_gene: TRBV28
j_gene: TRBJ2-7
CDR3aa: CASNPPHYYEQYF
CDR3nt: TGTGCCAGCAATCCACCCCACTACTACGAGCAGTACTTC

len: 14
abundance: once
d_gene: .
v_gene: TRBV6-5
j_gene: TRBJ1-2
CDR3aa: CASSYGRSNYGYTF
CDR3nt: TGTGCCAGCAGTTACGGACGCTCTAACTATGGCTACACCTTC

len: 16
abundance: .
d_gene: TRBD2
v_gene: TRBV9
j_gene: TRBJ2-3
CDR3aa: CASSVTSGSITDTQYF
CDR3nt: TGTGCCAGCAGCGTAACTAGCGGGAGCATCACAGATACGCAGTATTTT

len: 14
abundance: .
d_gene: .
v_gene: TRBV9
j_gene: TRBJ2-7
CDR3aa: CASSPTIYSYEQYF
CDR3nt: TGTGCCAGCAGCCCTACCATCTACAGCTACGAGCAGTACTTC

len: 17
abundance: .
d_gene: .
v_gene: TRBV7-2
j_gene: TRBJ2-1
CDR3aa: CASSTPQGAGFHNEQFF
CDR3nt: TGTGCCAGCAGCACCCCGCAAGGGGCAGGGTTTCACAATGAGCAGTTCTTC

len: 15
abundance: .
d_gene: .
v_gene: TRBV27
j_gene: TRBJ1-2
CDR3aa: CASSPKGRTFYGYTF
CDR3nt: TGTGCCAGCAGTCCCAAGGGTCGTACCTTCTATGGCTACACCTTC

len: 13
abundance: .
d_gene: .
v_gene: TRBV6-1
j_gene: TRBJ2-7
CDR3aa: CASSEIGVYEQYF
CDR3nt: TGTGCCAGCAGTGAAATTGGTGTCTACGAGCAGTACTTC

len: 14
abundance: .
d_gene: .
v_gene: TRBV18
j_gene: TRBJ1-1
CDR3aa: CASSPGDFGTAAFF
CDR3nt: TGTGCCAGCTCACCAGGGGATTTCGGGACGGCAGCTTTCTTT

len: 13
abundance: .
d_gene: .
v_gene: TRBV28
j_gene: TRBJ2-7
CDR3aa: CASSLLRGYEQYF
CDR3nt: TGTGCCAGCAGTTTACTGAGGGGCTACGAGCAGTACTTC

len: 18
abundance: .
d_gene: .
v_gene: TRBV6-1
j_gene: TRBJ1-5
CDR3aa: CASSGSGGQSYSNQPQHF
CDR3nt: TGTGCCAGCAGTGGGAGCGGAGGGCAGTCCTATAGCAATCAGCCCCAGCATTTT

len: 17
abundance: .
d_gene: .
v_gene: TRBV19
j_gene: TRBJ2-3
CDR3aa: CASSIGFGGSLRDTQYF
CDR3nt: TGTGCCAGTAGTATCGGTTTCGGGGGTAGTTTGCGGGATACGCAGTATTTT

len: 15
abundance: .
d_gene: .
v_gene: TRBV28
j_gene: TRBJ2-2
CDR3aa: CASTVIGEDTGELFF
CDR3nt: TGTGCCAGCACCGTTATCGGGGAGGATACCGGGGAGCTGTTTTTT

len: 16
abundance: .
d_gene: .
v_gene: TRBV15
j_gene: TRBJ2-1
CDR3aa: CATSRDSGGPGNEQFF
CDR3nt: TGTGCCACCAGCAGAGATAGTGGAGGGCCGGGCAATGAGCAGTTCTTC

len: 13
abundance: .
d_gene: .
v_gene: TRBV29-1
j_gene: TRBJ1-1
CDR3aa: CSTRAGVNTEAFF
CDR3nt: TGCAGCACCCGGGCGGGTGTGAACACTGAAGCTTTCTTT

len: 15
abundance: .
d_gene: TRBD1
v_gene: TRBV5-6
j_gene: TRBJ1-1
CDR3aa: CASSLPGQGGGEAFF
CDR3nt: TGTGCCAGCAGCTTGCCGGGACAGGGGGGTGGTGAAGCTTTCTTT

len: 15
abundance: .
d_gene: .
v_gene: TRBV5-1
j_gene: TRBJ1-5
CDR3aa: CASSFDSYSNQPQHF
CDR3nt: TGCGCCAGCAGCTTCGACAGTTATAGCAATCAGCCCCAGCATTTT

len: 16
abundance: .
d_gene: .
v_gene: TRBV2
j_gene: TRBJ1-3
CDR3aa: CASSLRTGTSGNTIYF
CDR3nt: TGTGCCAGCAGTTTACGGACGGGAACCTCTGGAAACACCATATATTTT

len: 14
abundance: .
d_gene: .
v_gene: TRBV27
j_gene: TRBJ2-7
CDR3aa: CASSHAGHGYEQYF
CDR3nt: TGTGCCAGCAGTCATGCGGGACACGGCTACGAGCAGTACTTC

len: 16
abundance: .
d_gene: TRBD1
v_gene: TRBV27
j_gene: TRBJ1-2
CDR3aa: CASSFFRDRDHYGYTF
CDR3nt: TGTGCCAGCAGTTTCTTCCGGGACAGGGACCACTATGGCTACACCTTC

len: 14
abundance: .
d_gene: .
v_gene: TRBV2
j_gene: TRBJ1-1
CDR3aa: CASIKQQGMAEAFF
CDR3nt: TGTGCCAGCATCAAACAACAGGGTATGGCTGAAGCTTTCTTT

len: 16
abundance: .
d_gene: .
v_gene: TRBV28
j_gene: TRBJ1-2
CDR3aa: CASRSSGDLSNYGYTF
CDR3nt: TGTGCCAGCAGATCCTCAGGGGACCTCTCTAACTATGGCTACACCTTC

len: 12
abundance: .
d_gene: .
v_gene: TRBV28
j_gene: TRBJ2-5
CDR3aa: CASFGVQETQYF
CDR3nt: TGTGCCAGCTTCGGGGTCCAAGAGACCCAGTACTTC

len: 12
abundance: few
d_gene: .
v_gene: TRBV6-5
j_gene: TRBJ1-5
CDR3aa: CASRRGNQPQHF
CDR3nt: TGTGCCAGCAGGCGGGGCAATCAGCCCCAGCATTTT

len: 15
abundance: .
d_gene: .
v_gene: TRBV18
j_gene: TRBJ1-1
CDR3aa: CASSTSGGRNTEAFF
CDR3nt: TGTGCCAGCTCGACCTCAGGAGGTCGCAACACTGAAGCTTTCTTT

len: 15
abundance: once
d_gene: .
v_gene: TRBV6-1
j_gene: TRBJ2-1
CDR3aa: CASRTGTRDNNEQFF
CDR3nt: TGTGCCAGCAGGACCGGGACAAGAGACAACAATGAGCAGTTCTTC

len: 13
abundance: .
d_gene: .
v_gene: TRBV6-5
j_gene: TRBJ1-1
CDR3aa: CASRSRGSEEAFF
CDR3nt: TGTGCCAGCAGGAGCCGGGGCTCGGAAGAAGCTTTCTTT

len: 16
abundance: .
d_gene: .
v_gene: TRBV10-3
j_gene: TRBJ1-1
CDR3aa: CAISEGQRSFDTEAFF
CDR3nt: TGTGCCATCAGTGAAGGACAGCGCTCCTTTGACACTGAAGCTTTCTTT

len: 13
abundance: .
d_gene: .
v_gene: TRBV7-2
j_gene: TRBJ1-1
CDR3aa: CASSLGSGTEAFF
CDR3nt: TGTGCCAGCAGCTTAGGTTCAGGCACTGAAGCTTTCTTT

len: 14
abundance: .
d_gene: .
v_gene: TRBV6-1
j_gene: TRBJ1-4
CDR3aa: CASHSRGGDEKLFF
CDR3nt: TGTGCCAGCCATTCCAGGGGAGGAGATGAAAAACTGTTTTTT

len: 15
abundance: .
d_gene: .
v_gene: TRBV5-6
j_gene: TRBJ1-1
CDR3aa: CASSLRGSMNTEAFF
CDR3nt: TGTGCCAGCAGCTTAAGGGGGTCTATGAACACTGAAGCTTTCTTT

len: 14
abundance: .
d_gene: TRBD1
v_gene: TRBV25-1
j_gene: TRBJ1-5
CDR3aa: CASSGQGGNQPQHF
CDR3nt: TGTGCCAGCAGTGGACAGGGGGGCAATCAGCCCCAGCATTTT

len: 17
abundance: .
d_gene: TRBD1
v_gene: TRBV10-3
j_gene: TRBJ1-2
CDR3aa: CAISWNRPGQGAYGYTF
CDR3nt: TGTGCCATCAGTTGGAACAGGCCGGGACAGGGGGCTTACGGCTACACCTTC

len: 15
abundance: .
d_gene: .
v_gene: TRBV28
j_gene: TRBJ2-4
CDR3aa: CASTELRGAKNIQYF
CDR3nt: TGTGCCAGCACGGAGCTCAGGGGAGCCAAAAACATTCAGTACTTC

len: 13
abundance: .
d_gene: TRBD1
v_gene: TRBV11-2
j_gene: TRBJ2-4
CDR3aa: CATTGQGRNIQYF
CDR3nt: TGTGCCACTACGGGACAGGGGCGAAACATTCAGTACTTC

len: 14
abundance: .
d_gene: .
v_gene: TRBV10-1
j_gene: TRBJ2-7
CDR3aa: CASSESGDRYEQYF
CDR3nt: TGCGCCAGCAGTGAGTCAGGGGATCGGTACGAGCAGTACTTC

len: 16
abundance: .
d_gene: TRBD1
v_gene: TRBV9
j_gene: TRBJ1-2
CDR3aa: CASSAEQGQGPYGYTF
CDR3nt: TGTGCCAGCAGCGCAGAACAGGGGCAAGGTCCCTATGGCTACACCTTC

len: 13
abundance: .
d_gene: .
v_gene: TRBV6-9
j_gene: TRBJ2-7
CDR3aa: CASSGGFCYEQYF
CDR3nt: TGTGCCAGCAGCGGAGGTTTCTGCTACGAGCAGTACTTC

len: 14
abundance: .
d_gene: .
v_gene: TRBV10-3
j_gene: TRBJ1-4
CDR3aa: CAISELQGKEKLFF
CDR3nt: TGTGCCATCAGTGAGCTCCAGGGAAAAGAAAAACTGTTTTTT